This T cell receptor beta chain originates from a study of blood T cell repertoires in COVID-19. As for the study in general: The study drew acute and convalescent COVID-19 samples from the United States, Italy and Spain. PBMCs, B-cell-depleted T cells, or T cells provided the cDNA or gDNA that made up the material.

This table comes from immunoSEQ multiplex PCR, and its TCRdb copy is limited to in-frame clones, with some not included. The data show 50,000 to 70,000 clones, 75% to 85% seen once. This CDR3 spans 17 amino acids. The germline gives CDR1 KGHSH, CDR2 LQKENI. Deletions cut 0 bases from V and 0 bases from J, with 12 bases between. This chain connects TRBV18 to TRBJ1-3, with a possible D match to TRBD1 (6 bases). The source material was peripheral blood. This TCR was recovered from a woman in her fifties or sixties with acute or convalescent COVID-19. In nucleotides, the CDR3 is TGTGCCAGCTCACCACCCGGACAGCATCTCTCTGGAAACACCATATATTTT. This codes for CASSPPGQHLSGNTIYF.